The T cell receptor (beta chain) under discussion was sequenced for a study of shared clonotypes between healthy human individuals. On the study more broadly: Three plates each covered CD4 naive and memory; CD8 naive two, CD8 memory one.

On this clone: Distinct nucleotide sequences in the sample also encode this CDR3.

Every subset had its genomic DNA shared out evenly among several immunoSEQ plates. Clones were sequenced by immunoSEQ multiplex PCR, and TCRdb holds only the in-frame ones, with some missing. The sample consists of about 600,000 clones, about 98% of them appearing once. This CDR3 is built from 14 residues. Germline CDR1 is MNHEY and CDR2 is SMNVEV (reference sequence). V was clipped by 3 bases and J by 2 bases, with 11 bases between them. Cells designated naive CD8 were CD45RO-negative and were positively selected for CCR7, with terminally differentiated effector memory CD45RA+ cells excluded. This TCR was sampled from a man under 40 in good health. Sequenced material: naive CD8+ T cells sorted from blood. The rearrangement joins TRBV27 to TRBJ2-7, with D perhaps assigned TRBD1 or TRBD2 (6 bases each). Written as DNA, the CDR3 is TGTGCCAGCAGTTTGGGGGGCGGAGCCTACGAGCAGTACTTC. Its protein is CASSLGGGAYEQYF.